Listed below are T cell receptor beta chains from one sample, sequenced in a study of cytomegalovirus exposure and HLA in healthy donors. This table comes from immunoSEQ multiplex PCR, and its TCRdb copy is limited to in-frame clones, with some not included. The top ten hold approximately 11% of the sample, which has around 130,000 clones, roughly four fifths seen once. The sequenced sample consisted of PBMCs. The receptor source for this set is a male donor in good health and CMV-seropositive. The CDR3 runs from the conserved cysteine through the conserved F or W. A D gene is named only where the DNA matches it firmly. Rows give clone size only sometimes, using once, few, many, or a class for an expanded clone.

TRBV11-2	14	NA	NA	TRBJ1-1	CASSLVGGDTEAFF	TGTGCCAGCAGCTTAGTAGGGGGAGACACTGAAGCTTTCTTT
TRBV6-4	13	NA	NA	TRBJ1-5	CASREGSVGPQHF	TGTGCCAGCAGGGAGGGATCCGTTGGGCCCCAGCATTTT
TRBV28	15	NA	NA	TRBJ2-2	CASSPRPMGVGELFF	TGTGCCAGCAGTCCGCGCCCCATGGGAGTCGGGGAGCTGTTTTTT
TRBV27	17	TRBD2	NA	TRBJ2-7	CASSLSLGGRAAGEQYF	TGTGCCAGCAGTTTATCGCTCGGCGGGAGGGCCGCGGGAGAGCAGTACTTC
TRBV9	16	TRBD1	NA	TRBJ2-1	CASSPRTGGFLNEQFF	TGTGCCAGCAGCCCTCGGACAGGGGGTTTTCTAAATGAGCAGTTCTTC
TRBV5-1	14	NA	once	TRBJ2-1	CASSLDGGHNEQFF	TGCGCCAGCAGCTTGGACGGGGGGCACAATGAGCAGTTCTTC
TRBV4-2	16	TRBD2	NA	TRBJ2-3	CASSQAGTSGSSTQYF	TGTGCCAGCAGCCAAGCCGGGACTAGCGGGAGTAGTACGCAGTATTTT
TRBV7-9	15	NA	NA	TRBJ2-2	CASSPLGAETGELFF	TGTGCCAGCAGCCCCCTAGGGGCGGAGACCGGGGAGCTGTTTTTT
TRBV6-5	13	TRBD1	NA	TRBJ2-5	CASRTTGTETQYF	TGTGCCAGCAGAACGACAGGGACAGAGACCCAGTACTTC
TRBV5-6	14	TRBD1	NA	TRBJ2-7	CASTGTGSSYEQYF	TGTGCCAGCACCGGGACAGGGAGCTCCTACGAGCAGTACTTC
TRBV15	14	NA	NA	TRBJ2-7	CATSGGAGTYEQYF	TGTGCCACCAGCGGCGGGGCCGGGACCTACGAGCAGTACTTC
TRBV5-1	14	TRBD2	NA	TRBJ2-2	CASRLAGDTGELFF	TGCGCCAGCAGACTAGCGGGGGACACCGGGGAGCTGTTTTTT
TRBV10-3	18	TRBD1	once	TRBJ2-7	CAIRAGTGRNGGSYEQYF	TGTGCCATCAGGGCCGGGACAGGGAGAAACGGGGGCTCCTACGAGCAGTACTTC
TRBV18	16	NA	NA	TRBJ2-7	CASSRRVTQGVKEQYF	TGTGCCAGCTCACGAAGAGTGACACAGGGCGTGAAAGAGCAGTACTTC
TRBV7-9	14	NA	NA	TRBJ2-1	CASSLAGVYNEQFF	TGTGCCAGCAGCTTAGCGGGAGTCTACAATGAGCAGTTCTTC
TRBV27	14	NA	NA	TRBJ1-5	CASSLARSNQPQHF	TGTGCCAGCAGTTTAGCTAGGAGCAATCAGCCCCAGCATTTT
TRBV5-5	14	TRBD1	NA	TRBJ1-1	CASSSGTGDFEAFF	TGTGCCAGCAGCTCCGGGACAGGTGATTTTGAAGCTTTCTTT
TRBV7-3	16	NA	NA	TRBJ2-2	CASSLFPGVLTGELFF	TGTGCCAGCAGCCTATTTCCCGGGGTCCTTACCGGGGAGCTGTTTTTT
TRBV11-3	13	TRBD1	NA	TRBJ2-1	CASSRDRWSEQFF	TGTGCCAGCAGCCGGGACAGGTGGAGTGAGCAGTTCTTC
TRBV14	16	TRBD2	NA	TRBJ2-7	CASSQDGGLALDEQYF	TGTGCCAGCAGCCAAGATGGGGGACTAGCCCTCGACGAGCAGTACTTC
TRBV20-1	11	NA	NA	TRBJ2-7	CSARTTYEQYF	TGCAGTGCAAGGACAACCTACGAGCAGTACTTC
TRBV5-6	15	TRBD2	NA	TRBJ2-1	CASGRGSESYNEQFF	TGTGCCAGCGGGAGGGGATCTGAATCCTACAATGAGCAGTTCTTC
TRBV11-3	13	NA	NA	TRBJ1-1	CASSSDRQGGAFF	TGTGCCAGCAGCTCTGACCGTCAAGGAGGCGCTTTCTTT
TRBV30	14	NA	NA	TRBJ1-1	CAWSVEGTVAEAFF	TGTGCCTGGAGTGTAGAGGGAACGGTTGCTGAAGCTTTCTTT
TRBV9	17	TRBD1	NA	TRBJ2-6	CASSPRQGYSGANVLTF	TGTGCCAGCAGCCCCCGACAGGGCTACTCTGGGGCCAACGTCCTGACTTTC
TRBV4-3	15	NA	NA	TRBJ1-5	CASSQDLTTDQPQHF	TGCGCCAGCAGCCAAGATTTGACAACGGATCAGCCCCAGCATTTT
TRBV5-5	14	TRBD1	few	TRBJ2-7	CASSFRQGAYEQYF	TGTGCCAGCAGCTTTAGACAGGGGGCCTACGAGCAGTACTTC
TRBV28	18	NA	NA	TRBJ1-3	CASSTSTGLGYSGNTIYF	TGTGCCAGCAGTACATCTACAGGGTTAGGGTATTCTGGAAACACCATATATTTT
TRBV4-3	16	TRBD1	NA	TRBJ2-3	CASSQDGDRSTDTQYF	TGCGCCAGCAGCCAAGACGGGGACAGGAGCACAGATACGCAGTATTTT
TRBV27	14	TRBD1	NA	TRBJ2-7	CASSFRRDSPEQYF	TGTGCCAGCAGTTTCCGCCGGGACAGCCCCGAGCAGTACTTC
TRBV7-9	14	NA	once	TRBJ2-7	CASSLLQPSYEQYF	TGTGCCAGCAGCTTATTACAGCCCTCCTACGAGCAGTACTTC